A single sample gave rise to the 14 T cell receptor beta chains below, sequenced in a study of T cell changes during pregnancy in multiple sclerosis. Produced via immunoSEQ multiplex PCR; TCRdb's table is partial and in-frame only. The sample holds tens of thousands of clones, 94% seen once. Here the sequenced sample was peripheral blood, taken in the third trimester of pregnancy. All receptors derive from a female donor with multiple sclerosis, enrolled in a pregnancy study.

V usage is TRBV21-1 and J usage is TRBJ1-4; the tabulated D call, TRBD1, remains unverified against the DNA. TRBV21-1 is a pseudogene locus. The CDR3 consists of 15 residues. The CDR3 sequence is CASSKKGHRVEKLFF. As DNA, the CDR3 is TGTGCCAGCAGCAAAAAGGGACACCGCGTTGAAAAACTGTTTTTT.

This rearrangement joins TRBV4-3 to TRBJ2-7; 7 bases map to TRBD2. CDR3 size: 15 residues. The germline V gene encodes CDR1 LGHNA and CDR2 YSLEER. The J segment lost 3 bases and the V segment lost 0 bases, leaving 5 bases of the junction unmatched. The CDR3 bases are TGCGCCAGCAGCCAAGATAAGGCTAGCGGCTACGAGCAGTACTTC. Its translation is CASSQDKASGYEQYF.

This chain joins TRBV28 and TRBJ1-5, with D possibly being TRBD1 (5 bases). The CDR3 is made up of 14 amino acids. Per the germline V gene, CDR1 is MDHEN and CDR2 is SYDVKM. The V end lost 2 bases, the J end lost 4 bases, and 9 bases lay between the germline ends. In DNA, the CDR3 is TGTGCCAGCAGTTTAAGGGGTTCAAATCAGCCCCAGCATTTT. It is translated as CASSLRGSNQPQHF.

The gene calls are TRBV10-3 and TRBJ2-1; 11 nucleotides align to TRBD2. Trimming cost V 4 bases and J 9 bases; bases outside gene matches: 11. CDR3 length equals 16 residues. Looked up from germline, CDR1 is ENHRY and CDR2 is SYGVKD. In DNA form, the CDR3 reads TGTGCCATCAGTGCCGTAGCGGGAGGGCGACAGAGTGAGCAGTTCTTC. This codes for CAISAVAGGRQSEQFF.

The rearrangement joins TRBV9 to TRBJ1-4; 8 bases line up with TRBD1. The germline V gene encodes CDR1 SGDLS and CDR2 YYNGEE. The CDR3 length is 15 residues. The trim removed 1 base at V and 4 bases at J, leaving 3 bases unmatched. This chain's CDR3 is CASSVQGAINEKLFF. The CDR3 DNA reads TGTGCCAGCAGCGTACAGGGGGCTATTAATGAAAAACTGTTTTTT.

The chain employs TRBV19 and TRBJ1-1; TRBD1 is a possible D gene (5 bases). The CDR3 is 14 amino acids. Germline lookup yields CDR1 LNHDA and CDR2 SQIVND (reference sequence). Trimming left V 6 bases short and J 2 bases short, with 13 bases between. The CDR3 DNA is TGTGCCAGTAGGCCTACAGGTCTAAACACTGAAGCTTTCTTT. It translates to CASRPTGLNTEAFF.

CDR3 loop: CASSTMGQGGETQYF. CDR3 sequence (DNA): TGTGCCAGTAGTACCATGGGACAGGGAGGAGAGACCCAGTACTTC. The J gene is TRBJ2-5, the V gene TRBV19, with 9 bases matching TRBD1. CDR1 is LNHDA, CDR2 SQIVND, per germline (reference sequence). V lost 4 bases and J lost 4; bases outside the gene matches: 7. CDR3 length: 15 residues.

The chain joins TRBV19 to TRBJ2-7, with 9 bases aligning to TRBD1. J was trimmed by 3 bases and V by 6 bases; bases with no gene match: 6. Germline loops: CDR1 LNHDA, CDR2 SQIVND (reference sequence). The CDR3 covers 14 residues. The CDR3 sequence is CASSEPGQGYEQYF. DNA for the CDR3: TGTGCCAGTAGCGAACCGGGACAGGGCTACGAGCAGTACTTC.

The rearrangement links TRBV15 to TRBJ2-4; weak D call: TRBD2 (6 bases). Germline V lookup: CDR1 LNHNV, CDR2 YYDKDF (reference sequence). The CDR3 totals 14 residues. V dropped 1 base and J dropped 9 bases, with 13 bases sitting between them. The CDR3 is CATSRVGGWTIQYF. The CDR3 coding sequence is TGTGCCACCAGCAGAGTAGGAGGGTGGACCATTCAGTACTTC.

The chain carries TRBV25-1 and TRBJ1-5, with 8 bases aligning to TRBD1. Germline V CDR1 and CDR2: MGHDK, SYGVNS. V was clipped by 2 bases and J by 7 bases; unmatched bases: 4. The CDR3 sequence is 14 residues long. CDR3 in DNA: TGTGCCAGCAGTGAAGGACAGGGAACCCAGCCCCAGCATTTT. Translation gives CASSEGQGTQPQHF.

This clone was seen only once. The chain couples TRBV7-9 to TRBJ2-2; TRBD2 aligns across 11 bases. The CDR3 sequence is 15 residues long. The V and J ends lost 6 bases and 3 bases, in that order; junction bases with no gene match: 3. Germline V gives CDR1 SEHNR, CDR2 FQNEAQ (reference sequence). CDR3 amino acids: CASRPGLADTGELFF. CDR3 sequence (DNA): TGTGCCAGCAGACCGGGACTAGCGGACACCGGGGAGCTGTTTTTT.

This chain connects TRBV29-1 to TRBJ2-2; weak D call: TRBD1 (5 bases). The V end lost 5 bases, the J end lost 0 bases, and 13 bases lay between the germline ends. The CDR3 is 15 residues long. CDR1 and CDR2 (germline): SQVTM, ANQGSEA. CDR3 coding DNA: TGCAGCGTTCTGCTGACAGTGTCGAACACCGGGGAGCTGTTTTTT. Translation gives CSVLLTVSNTGELFF.

The table lists this clone with a count of one. The V and J genes are TRBV4-1 and TRBJ2-7, with D possibly TRBD2 on 5 matching bases. The CDR3 runs 16 residues. V was cut by 4 bases and J by 3 bases, with 19 bases left in between. Germline-derived CDR1 and CDR2 are MGHRA and YSYEKL. The CDR3 region is CASSRSPGGSSYEQYF. The CDR3 DNA sequence: TGCGCCAGCAGCCGATCCCCCGGTGGGAGTAGCTACGAGCAGTACTTC.

The CDR3 DNA reads TGTGCCAGCTCGCCCCGACTAGCGGGGGGCAATGAGCAGTTCTTC. It codes for CASSPRLAGGNEQFF. The rearrangement links TRBV18 to TRBJ2-1; 13 positions agree with TRBD2. The CDR3 runs to 15 residues. With V trimmed by 6 bases and J by 6 bases, 5 bases remained unmatched. Germline lookup yields CDR1 KGHSH and CDR2 LQKENI. Filled out from reference TRBV18 and TRBJ2-1, the complete variable domain reads NAGVMQNPRHLVRRRGQEARLRCSPMKGHSHVYWYRQLPEEGLKFMVYLQKENIIDESGMPKERFSAEFPKEGPSILRIQQVVRGDSAAYFCASSPRLAGGNEQFFGPGTRLTVL.